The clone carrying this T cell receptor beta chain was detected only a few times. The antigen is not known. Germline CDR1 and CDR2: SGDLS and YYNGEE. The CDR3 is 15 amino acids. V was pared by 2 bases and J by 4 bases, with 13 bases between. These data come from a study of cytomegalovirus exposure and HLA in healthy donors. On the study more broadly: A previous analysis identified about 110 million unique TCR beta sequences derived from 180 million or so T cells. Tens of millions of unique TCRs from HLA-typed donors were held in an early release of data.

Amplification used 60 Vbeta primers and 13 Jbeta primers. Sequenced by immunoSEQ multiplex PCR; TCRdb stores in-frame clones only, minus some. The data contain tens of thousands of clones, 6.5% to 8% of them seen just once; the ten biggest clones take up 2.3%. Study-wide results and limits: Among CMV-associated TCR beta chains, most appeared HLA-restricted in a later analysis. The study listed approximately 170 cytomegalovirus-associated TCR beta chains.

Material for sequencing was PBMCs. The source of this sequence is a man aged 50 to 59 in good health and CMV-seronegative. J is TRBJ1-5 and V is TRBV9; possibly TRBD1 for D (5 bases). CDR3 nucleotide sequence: TGTGCCAGCAGCGTCGCACCCGACAGTAATCAGCCCCAGCATTTT. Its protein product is CASSVAPDSNQPQHF.